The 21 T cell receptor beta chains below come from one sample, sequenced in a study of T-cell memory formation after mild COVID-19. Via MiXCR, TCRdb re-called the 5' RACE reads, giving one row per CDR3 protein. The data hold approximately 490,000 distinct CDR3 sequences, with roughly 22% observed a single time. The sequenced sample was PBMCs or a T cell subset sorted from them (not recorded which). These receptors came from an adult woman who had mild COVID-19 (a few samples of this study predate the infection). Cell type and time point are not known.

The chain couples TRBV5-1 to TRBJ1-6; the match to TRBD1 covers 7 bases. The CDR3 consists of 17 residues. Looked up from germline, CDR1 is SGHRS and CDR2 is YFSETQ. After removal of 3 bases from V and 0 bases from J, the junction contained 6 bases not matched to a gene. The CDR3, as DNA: TGCGCCAGCAGCTCAACAGGGGATAACTCCTATAATTCACCCCTCCACTTT. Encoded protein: CASSSTGDNSYNSPLHF.

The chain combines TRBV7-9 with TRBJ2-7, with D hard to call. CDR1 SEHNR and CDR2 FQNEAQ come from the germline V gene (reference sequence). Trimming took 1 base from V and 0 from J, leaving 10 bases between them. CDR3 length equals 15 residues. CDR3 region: CASSLVGAGSYEQYF. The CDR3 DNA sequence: TGTGCCAGCAGCTTAGTCGGTGCCGGCTCCTACGAGCAGTACTTC.

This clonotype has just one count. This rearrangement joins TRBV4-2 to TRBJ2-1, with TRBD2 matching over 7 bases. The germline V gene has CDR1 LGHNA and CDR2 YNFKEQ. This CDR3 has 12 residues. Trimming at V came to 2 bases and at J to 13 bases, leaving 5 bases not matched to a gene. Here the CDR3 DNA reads TGTGCCAGCAGCCAAATGGGCGGGAGTCAGTTCTTC. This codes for CASSQMGGSQFF.

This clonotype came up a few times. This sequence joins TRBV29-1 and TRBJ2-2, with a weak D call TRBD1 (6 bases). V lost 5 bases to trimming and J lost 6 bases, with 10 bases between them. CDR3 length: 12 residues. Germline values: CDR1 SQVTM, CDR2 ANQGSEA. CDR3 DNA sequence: TGCAGCGTTTGGGACAATCCCGGGGAGCTGTTTTTT. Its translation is CSVWDNPGELFF.

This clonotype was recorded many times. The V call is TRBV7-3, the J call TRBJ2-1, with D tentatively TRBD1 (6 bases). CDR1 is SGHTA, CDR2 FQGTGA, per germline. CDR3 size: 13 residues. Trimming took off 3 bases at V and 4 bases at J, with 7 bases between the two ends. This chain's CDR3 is CASSFGQYNEQFF. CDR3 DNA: TGTGCCAGCAGCTTCGGACAGTACAATGAGCAGTTCTTC.

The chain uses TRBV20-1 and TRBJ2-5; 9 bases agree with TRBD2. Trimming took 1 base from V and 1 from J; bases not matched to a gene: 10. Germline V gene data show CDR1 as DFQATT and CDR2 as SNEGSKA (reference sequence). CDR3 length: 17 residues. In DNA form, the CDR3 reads TGCAGTGCTAGAGCCGTAGGTGGGCGGGAGGGCCAAGAGACCCAGTACTTC. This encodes CSARAVGGREGQETQYF.

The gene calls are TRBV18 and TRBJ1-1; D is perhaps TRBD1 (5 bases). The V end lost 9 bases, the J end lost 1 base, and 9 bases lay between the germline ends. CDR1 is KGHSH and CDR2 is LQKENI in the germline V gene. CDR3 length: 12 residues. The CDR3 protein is CASSDRNTEAFF. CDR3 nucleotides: TGTGCCAGTTCCGACAGGAACACTGAAGCTTTCTTT.

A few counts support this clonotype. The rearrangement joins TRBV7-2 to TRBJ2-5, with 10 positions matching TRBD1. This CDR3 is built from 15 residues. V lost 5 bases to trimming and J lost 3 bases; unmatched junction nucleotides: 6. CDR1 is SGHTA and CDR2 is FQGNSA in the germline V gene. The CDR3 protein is CASSQFGTGEETQYF. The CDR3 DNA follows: TGTGCCAGCAGCCAATTTGGGACAGGGGAAGAGACCCAGTACTTC.

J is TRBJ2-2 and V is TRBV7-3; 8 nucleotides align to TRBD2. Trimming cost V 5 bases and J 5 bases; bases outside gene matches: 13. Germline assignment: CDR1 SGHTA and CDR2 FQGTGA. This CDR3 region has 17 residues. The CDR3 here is CASSRQAAGGRTGELFF. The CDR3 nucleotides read TGTGCCAGCAGCCGTCAGGCGGCGGGAGGTCGTACCGGGGAGCTGTTTTTT. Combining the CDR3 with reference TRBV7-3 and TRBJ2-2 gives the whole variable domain GAGVSQTPSNKVTEKGKYVELRCDPISGHTALYWYRQSLGQGPEFLIYFQGTGAADDSGLPNDRFFAVRPEGSVSTLKIQRTERGDSAVYLCASSRQAAGGRTGELFFGEGSRLTVL.

In DNA form, the CDR3 reads TGTGCCAGCAGCTTAGCCGGGACTAGCGCATACAATGAGCAGTTCTTC. Its translation: CASSLAGTSAYNEQFF. The chain combines TRBV7-3 with TRBJ2-1, with TRBD2 identical over 10 bases. V lost 2 bases, J lost 4 bases, and 5 bases stayed unmatched. Germline CDR1 and CDR2: SGHTA and FQGTGA. This CDR3 has 16 amino acids.

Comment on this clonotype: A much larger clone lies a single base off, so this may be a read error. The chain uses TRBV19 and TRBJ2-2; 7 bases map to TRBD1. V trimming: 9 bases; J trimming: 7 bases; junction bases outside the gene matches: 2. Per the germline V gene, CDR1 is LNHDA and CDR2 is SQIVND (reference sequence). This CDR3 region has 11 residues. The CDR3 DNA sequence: TGTGCCAGGGGACAGCTCGGGGAGCTGTTTTTT. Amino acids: CARGQLGELFF. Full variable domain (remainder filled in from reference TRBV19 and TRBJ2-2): DGGITQSPKYLFRKEGQNVTLSCEQNLNHDAMYWYRQDPGQGLRLIYYSQIVNDFQKGDIAEGYSVSREKKESFPLTVTSAQKNPTAFYLCARGQLGELFFGEGSRLTVL.

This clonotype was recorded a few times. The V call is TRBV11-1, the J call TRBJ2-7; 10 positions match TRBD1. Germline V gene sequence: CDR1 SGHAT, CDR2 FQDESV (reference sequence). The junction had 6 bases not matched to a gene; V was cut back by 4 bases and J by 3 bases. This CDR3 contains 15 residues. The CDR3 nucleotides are TGTGCCAGCAGCTCGGGACAGGGGCCCAGCTACGAGCAGTACTTC. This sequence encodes CASSSGQGPSYEQYF.

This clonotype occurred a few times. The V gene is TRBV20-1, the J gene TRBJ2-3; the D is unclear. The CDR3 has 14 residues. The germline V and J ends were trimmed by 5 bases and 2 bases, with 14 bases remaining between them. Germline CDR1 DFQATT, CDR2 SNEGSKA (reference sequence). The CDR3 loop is CSAPHKYLTDTQYF. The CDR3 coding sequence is TGCAGTGCTCCCCACAAGTACCTCACAGATACGCAGTATTTT.

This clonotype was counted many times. The CDR3 nucleotides read TGTGCCAGCAGCCAAGCATTTAGTTGGGCAGGGAGCAACGAGCAGTACTTC. Translating it yields CASSQAFSWAGSNEQYF. This chain connects TRBV3-1 to TRBJ2-7, with D perhaps TRBD1 or TRBD2 (5 bases each). V was cut by 1 base and J by 5 bases, with 21 bases left in between. The CDR3 has 17 amino acids. Germline V lookup: CDR1 LGHDT, CDR2 YNNKEL (reference sequence).

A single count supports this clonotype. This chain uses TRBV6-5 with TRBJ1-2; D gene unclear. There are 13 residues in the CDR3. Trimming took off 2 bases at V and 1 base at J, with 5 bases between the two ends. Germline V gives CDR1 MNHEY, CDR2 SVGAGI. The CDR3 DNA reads TGTGCCAGCAGTTACCGGAGTAACTATGGCTACACCTTC. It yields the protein CASSYRSNYGYTF.

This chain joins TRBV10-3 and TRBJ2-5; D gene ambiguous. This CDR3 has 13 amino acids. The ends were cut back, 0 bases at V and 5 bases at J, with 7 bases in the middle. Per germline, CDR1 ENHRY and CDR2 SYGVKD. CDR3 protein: CAISESPAETQYF. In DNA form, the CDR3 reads TGTGCCATCAGTGAGTCTCCTGCGGAGACCCAGTACTTC.

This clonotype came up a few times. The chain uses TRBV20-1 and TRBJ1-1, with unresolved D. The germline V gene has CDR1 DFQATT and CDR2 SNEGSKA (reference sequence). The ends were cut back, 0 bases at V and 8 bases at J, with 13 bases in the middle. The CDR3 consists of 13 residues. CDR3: CSARDPPPLEAFF. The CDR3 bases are TGCAGTGCTAGAGATCCCCCTCCGTTGGAAGCTTTCTTT.

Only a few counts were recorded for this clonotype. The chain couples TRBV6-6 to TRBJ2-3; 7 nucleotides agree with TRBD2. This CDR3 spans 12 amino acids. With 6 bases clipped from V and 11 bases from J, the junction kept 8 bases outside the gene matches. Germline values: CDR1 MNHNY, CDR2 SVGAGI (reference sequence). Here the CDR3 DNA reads TGTGCCAGCAGCTCCGACGGGACTAAGCAGTATTTT. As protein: CASSSDGTKQYF.

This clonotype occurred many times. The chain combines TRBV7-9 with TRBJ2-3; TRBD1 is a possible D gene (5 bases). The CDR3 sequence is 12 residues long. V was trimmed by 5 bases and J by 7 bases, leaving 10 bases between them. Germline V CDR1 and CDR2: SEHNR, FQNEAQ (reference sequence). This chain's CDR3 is CASSQGRNTQYF. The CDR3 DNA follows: TGTGCCAGCAGCCAGGGCAGGAATACGCAGTATTTT.

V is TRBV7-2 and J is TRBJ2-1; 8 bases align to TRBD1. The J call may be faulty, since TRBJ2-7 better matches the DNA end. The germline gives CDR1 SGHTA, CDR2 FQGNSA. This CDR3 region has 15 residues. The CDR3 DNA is TGTGCCAGCAGCCCCGGACAGGGTTGGGCCGATGAGCAGTACTTC. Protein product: CASSPGQGWADEQYF.

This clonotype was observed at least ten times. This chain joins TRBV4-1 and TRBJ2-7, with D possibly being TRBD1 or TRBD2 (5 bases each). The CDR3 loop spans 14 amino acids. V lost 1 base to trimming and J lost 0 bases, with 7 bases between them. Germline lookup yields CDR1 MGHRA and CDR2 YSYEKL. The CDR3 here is CASSQVGGSYEQYF. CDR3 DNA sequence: TGCGCCAGCAGCCAAGTTGGGGGCTCCTACGAGCAGTACTTC.